This T cell receptor (beta chain) was found in a study of cytomegalovirus exposure and HLA in healthy donors. Findings and caveats of the study: In an earlier analysis, most TCR beta V segments were productive about 87% or about 30% of the time.

V lost 8 bases and J lost 7; bases outside the gene matches: 0. The CDR3 totals 13 residues. Germline CDR1 and CDR2: MNHNS and SASEGT. The PCR was carried out with 60 Vbeta primers and 13 Jbeta primers. Profiled with immunoSEQ multiplex PCR; TCRdb holds only in-frame clones, not every one. Here the sample spans 100,000 to 150,000 clones, around three fifths being singletons. With regard to this clone: Its antigen is unidentified.

This TCR derives from a middle-aged woman in good health and CMV-seropositive. Sequencing was carried out using PBMCs. The chain links TRBV6-1 to TRBJ2-1; TRBD2 agrees at 15 bases. The CDR3 sequence: CASGLAGGNEQFF. In nucleotides, the CDR3 is TGTGCCAGCGGACTAGCGGGAGGGAATGAGCAGTTCTTC.